The entry that follows covers one TCR beta chain sequence. This record belongs to a study of early T cells in non-severe SARS-CoV-2 infection. The V gene's germline CDR1 is LNHNV and CDR2 YYDKDF (reference sequence). The V end was cut by 1 base, the J end by 2 bases, with 14 bases between. The CDR3 runs to 16 residues. Individual cDNA molecules received unique molecular identifiers during library preparation. Via MiXCR, TCRdb re-called the 5' RACE reads, giving one row per CDR3 protein. The sample has about 61,000 distinct CDR3 sequences, under 14% seen once. This receptor was obtained from an adult who was a healthcare worker with PCR-confirmed SARS-CoV-2 infection or an uninfected control (not recorded which). The material sequenced was whole blood. The chain uses TRBV15 and TRBJ1-1; D is uncertain. The CDR3 DNA reads TGTGCCACCAGCAGAGTAAAGGGAGGCGGTAACACTGAAGCTTTCTTT. Translation gives CATSRVKGGGNTEAFF.